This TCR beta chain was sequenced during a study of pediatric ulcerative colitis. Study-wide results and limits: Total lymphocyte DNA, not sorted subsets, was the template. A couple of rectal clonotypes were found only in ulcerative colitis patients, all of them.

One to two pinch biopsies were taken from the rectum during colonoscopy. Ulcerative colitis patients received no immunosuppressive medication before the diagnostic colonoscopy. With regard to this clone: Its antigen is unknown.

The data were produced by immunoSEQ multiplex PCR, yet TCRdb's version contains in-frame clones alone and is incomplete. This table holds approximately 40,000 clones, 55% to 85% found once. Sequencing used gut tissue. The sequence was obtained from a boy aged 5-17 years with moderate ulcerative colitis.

For the CDR3, the DNA is TGTGCAAGTCATTCTGGACAGGGGGCCCACGAGCAGTACTTC. It translates to CASHSGQGAHEQYF. The chain recombines TRBV12-2 with TRBJ2-7; the table's D call, TRBD1, was not checked against the DNA. TRBV12-2 is reported as a pseudogene. The CDR3 length is 14 residues.